Presented here are 3 T cell receptor beta chains from one specimen sequenced in a study of control samples from healthy donors and cancer patients. Only in-frame clones appear in the TCRdb table, and some are missing; sequencing was by immunoSEQ multiplex PCR. The sample contains about 92,000 clones, roughly 78% of which appear only once. Sequenced sample: blood. Receptors originate from a woman aged 55-70 years in good health.

The rearrangement links TRBV4-3 to TRBJ1-5; D perhaps matches TRBD1 (5 bases). This CDR3 contains 13 residues. Trimming took 1 base from V and 6 from J, leaving 7 bases between them. Germline V gene sequence: CDR1 LGHNA, CDR2 YSLEER. The CDR3 is CASSQGRGQPQHF. CDR3 nucleotide sequence: TGCGCCAGCAGCCAAGGAAGGGGTCAGCCCCAGCATTTT.

The genes are TRBV2 and TRBJ1-4; a possible D gene is TRBD1 (5 bases). Germline CDR1 is SNHLY and CDR2 is FYNNEI. V gave up 10 bases and J gave up 4 bases, with 13 bases separating them. CDR3 size: 13 residues. The DNA for the CDR3 is TGTGCCACCAAGACAGAAAATAATGAAAAACTGTTTTTT. Protein product: CATKTENNEKLFF.

This clone was picked up a small number of times. The genes are TRBV12-3 or TRBV12-4 and TRBJ1-6, with D tentatively TRBD1 (6 bases). There are 13 residues in the CDR3. V dropped 6 bases and J dropped 5 bases, with 8 bases sitting between them. Written as DNA, the CDR3 is TGTGCCAGCAGAACAGGGAATAATTCACCCCTCCACTTT. Residues: CASRTGNNSPLHF.